Sequencing of this T cell receptor beta chain was carried out in a study of blood T cell repertoires in COVID-19. V shed 5 bases, J shed 3 bases, and the junction held 7 bases outside the gene matches. Germline CDR1 reads SGHDN; CDR2 reads FVKESK. The CDR3 runs 17 residues. Assay: immunoSEQ multiplex PCR; the TCRdb copy retains only in-frame clones and omits some. The sample includes 150,000 to 200,000 clones, roughly 84% of them seen just once. Sequencing input: peripheral blood. This TCR was sampled from a woman in her 70s with COVID-19, enrolled during active disease. The chain links TRBV14 to TRBJ2-3, with 14 bases aligning to TRBD2. The CDR3 loop is CASSSKGTSGRTDTQYF. The CDR3 coding sequence is TGTGCCAGCAGCTCTAAAGGGACTAGCGGGAGAACAGATACGCAGTATTTT.